This TCR beta chain was captured by sequencing in a study of CD8+CD57+ T cells in acquired aplastic anemia (dated by TCRdb to the late 2010s). Turning to the overall study: Extracted DNA from sorted CD4+ and CD8+ cells averaged 3.2 ug, ranging from about 0.17 to 27.4 ug. A CD8+CD57+ expansion meant a frequency higher than the mean frequency seen in healthy subjects.

Genomic DNA was used as template for profiling of TCR beta VDJ combinations and CDR3 sequences. An Illumina HiSeq 2000 was the platform used for TCR repertoire sequencing. From the authors' description of their analysis: Repertoires were assessed using TRBV/TRBJ rearrangement plots, CDR3 size and DJ length profiles, and Simpson's diversity index. Whichever DNA sequence was most abundant in the deep sequencing data was defined as the immunodominant clone. CDR3 amino acid sequences were checked for sharing across subjects and were also compared against the VDJdb database and published repertoires. In-frame beta chains were kept once TCRdb had trimmed the public reads at Q25 with fastp and called clones with MiXCR. Entries are consolidated by CDR3 protein sequence, retaining the most common genes and DNA. These V and J calls rely on TCRdb rather than the paper's analysis. The sample records approximately 130,000 distinct CDR3 sequences, almost 40% of which are singletons. The ten largest account for under 3% of the sample.

This clonotype has a count of ten or more. It has no known antigen specificity. Base qualities are not provided; no much larger clone lies one nucleotide away. The patients picked for sequencing were ones in whom flow cytometry had shown an expansion of CD8+CD57+ cells. All patients had severe acquired aplastic anemia diagnosed by International Study of Aplastic Anemia and Agranulocytosis and Camitta criteria. No therapy had been received by the patients at the time of blood sampling. The study deep-sequenced TCR repertoires of sorted CD4+ and CD8+ blood T cells from severe aplastic anemia patients and healthy subjects. Patients were enrolled in the USA under clinicaltrials.gov protocols 00001620, 01623167, 00001397, 00071045, 00081523 and 00961064. Ficoll-Paque density gradient centrifugation was used to isolate peripheral blood mononuclear cells. Before DNA extraction, CD4+ and CD8+ T cells were sorted by FACS or by magnetic beads.

The investigation overall reported the following: No significant difference in CD8+ Simpson's diversity was found between patients and healthy controls (P=0.060). Twenty-nine CD8+ CDR3 sequences were shared between patients and controls but appeared highly expressed in patients and within their immunodominant clones.

From a lookup of the germline V gene (reference sequence), CDR1 and CDR2 are LNHDA and SQIVND. The V and J ends are trimmed by 3 bases and 2 bases, leaving 10 bases between them. The CDR3, from cysteine to phenylalanine, totals 15 residues. Of the read, only the CDR3 DNA is kept; its 45 bases are in frame from base 1. The clonotype was recovered from a human donor with aplastic anemia. Sequencing was carried out using sorted CD4+, CD8+, or CD8+CD57+ T cells (not recorded which) from PBMCs. The chain couples TRBV19 to TRBJ2-2, with the D segment identity uncertain. The CDR3 amino acid sequence is: CASSMVTVNTGELFF. The DNA sequence is given as TGTGCCAGTAGTATGGTCACGGTCAACACCGGGGAGCTGTTTTTT.